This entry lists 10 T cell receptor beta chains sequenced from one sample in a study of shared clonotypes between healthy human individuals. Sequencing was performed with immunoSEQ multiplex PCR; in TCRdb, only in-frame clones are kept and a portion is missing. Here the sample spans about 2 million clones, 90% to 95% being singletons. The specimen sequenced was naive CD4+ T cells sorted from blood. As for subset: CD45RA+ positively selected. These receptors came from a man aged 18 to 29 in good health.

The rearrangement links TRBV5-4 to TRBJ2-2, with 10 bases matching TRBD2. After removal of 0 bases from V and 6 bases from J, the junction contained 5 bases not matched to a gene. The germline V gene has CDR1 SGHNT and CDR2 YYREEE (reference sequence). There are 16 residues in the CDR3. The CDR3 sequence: CASSLASGSEPGELFF. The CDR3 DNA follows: TGTGCCAGCAGCTTGGCTAGCGGGAGTGAACCCGGGGAGCTGTTTTTT.

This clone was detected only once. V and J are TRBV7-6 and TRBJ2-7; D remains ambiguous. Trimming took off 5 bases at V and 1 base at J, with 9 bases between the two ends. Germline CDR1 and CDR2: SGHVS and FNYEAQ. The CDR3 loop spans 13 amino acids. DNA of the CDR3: TGTGCCAGCAGCCCCCGGCAGTCCTACGAGCAGTACTTC. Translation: CASSPRQSYEQYF.

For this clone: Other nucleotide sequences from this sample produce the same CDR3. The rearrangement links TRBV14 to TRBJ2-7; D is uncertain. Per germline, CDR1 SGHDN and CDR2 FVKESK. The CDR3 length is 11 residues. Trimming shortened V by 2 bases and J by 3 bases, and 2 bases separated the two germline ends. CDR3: CASSQRYEQYF. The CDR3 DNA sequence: TGTGCCAGCAGCCAACGCTACGAGCAGTACTTC.

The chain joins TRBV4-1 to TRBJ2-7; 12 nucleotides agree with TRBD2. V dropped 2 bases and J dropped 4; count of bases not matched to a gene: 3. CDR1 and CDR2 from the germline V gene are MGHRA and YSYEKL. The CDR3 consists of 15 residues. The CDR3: CASSQTGTSGYEQYF. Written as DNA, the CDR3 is TGCGCCAGCAGCCAAACGGGGACTAGCGGGTACGAGCAGTACTTC.

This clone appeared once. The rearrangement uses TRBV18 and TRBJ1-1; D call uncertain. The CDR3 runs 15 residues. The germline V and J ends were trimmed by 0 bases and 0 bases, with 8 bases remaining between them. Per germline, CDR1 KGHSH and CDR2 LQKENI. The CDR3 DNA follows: TGTGCCAGCTCACCACCGGGGAGCATGAACACTGAAGCTTTCTTT. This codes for CASSPPGSMNTEAFF.

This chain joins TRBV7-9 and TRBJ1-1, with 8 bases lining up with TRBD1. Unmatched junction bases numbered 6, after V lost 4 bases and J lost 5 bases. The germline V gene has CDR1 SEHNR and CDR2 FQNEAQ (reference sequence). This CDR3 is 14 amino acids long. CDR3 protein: CASSSDRGGTEAFF. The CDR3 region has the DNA TGTGCCAGCAGCTCCGACAGGGGTGGTACTGAAGCTTTCTTT.

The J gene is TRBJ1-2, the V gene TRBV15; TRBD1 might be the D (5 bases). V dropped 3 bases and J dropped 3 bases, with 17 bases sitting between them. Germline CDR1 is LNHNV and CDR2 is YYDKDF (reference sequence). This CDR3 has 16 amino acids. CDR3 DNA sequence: TGTGCCACCAGCAGGGGCAGAGGGCAGGGTCACTATGGCTACACCTTC. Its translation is CATSRGRGQGHYGYTF. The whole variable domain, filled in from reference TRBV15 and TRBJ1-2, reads DAMVIQNPRYQVTQFGKPVTLSCSQTLNHNVMYWYQQKSSQAPKLLFHYYDKDFNNEADTPDNFQSRRPNTSFCFLDIRSPGLGDTAMYLCATSRGRGQGHYGYTFGSGTRLTVV.

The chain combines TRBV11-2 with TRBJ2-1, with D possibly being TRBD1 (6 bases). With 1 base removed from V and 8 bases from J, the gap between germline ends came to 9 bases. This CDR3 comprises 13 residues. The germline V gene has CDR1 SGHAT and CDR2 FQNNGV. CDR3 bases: TGTGCCAGCAGCTTAGCAGGGGACCATGAGCAGTTCTTC. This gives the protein CASSLAGDHEQFF.

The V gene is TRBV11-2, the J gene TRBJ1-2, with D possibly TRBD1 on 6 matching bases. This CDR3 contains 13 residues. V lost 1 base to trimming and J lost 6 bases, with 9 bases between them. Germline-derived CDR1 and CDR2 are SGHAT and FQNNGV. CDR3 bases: TGTGCCAGCAGCTTAGGGACAGTAGATGGCTACACCTTC. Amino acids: CASSLGTVDGYTF.

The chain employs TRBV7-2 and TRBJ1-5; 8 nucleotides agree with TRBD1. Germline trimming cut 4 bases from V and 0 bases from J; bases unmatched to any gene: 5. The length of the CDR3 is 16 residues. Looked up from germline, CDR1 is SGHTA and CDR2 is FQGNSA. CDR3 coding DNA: TGTGCCAGCAGCTGGGGACAGGCAAATAGCAATCAGCCCCAGCATTTT. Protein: CASSWGQANSNQPQHF. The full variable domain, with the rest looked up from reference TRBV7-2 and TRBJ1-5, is GAGVSQSPSNKVTEKGKDVELRCDPISGHTALYWYRQSLGQGLEFLIYFQGNSAPDKSGLPSDRFSAERTGGSVSTLTIQRTQQEDSAVYLCASSWGQANSNQPQHFGDGTRLSIL.